This TCR beta chain was sequenced for a study of regulatory T cells in long-lasting Graves disease. CDR3 regions were amplified by Arm-PCR using iRepertoire HTBI primers to build TCR beta libraries. TCRdb ran MiXCR on the multiplex PCR reads and lists one entry per CDR3 protein. In the table there are 510,000 or so distinct CDR3 sequences, around 12% of which are singletons. This clonotype turned up a few times. At one end the junction does not follow the germline gene, possibly because of a read error. The time point was: newly diagnosed GD, antithyroid drugs for less than 3 months. There was RNA extracted from PBMCs, and the TCR library was made from it. The germline CDR1 and CDR2 sequences are SGHRS and YFSETQ. The length of the CDR3 is 15 residues. In addition, the sample was reused for a study of T cells in Graves' hyperthyroidism and ophthalmopathy.

The chain employs TRBV5-1 and TRBJ2-1, with 13 positions matching TRBD2. The receptor comes from a woman younger than 45 with Graves disease. The source material was peripheral blood mononuclear cells (PBMCs), sampled at new diagnosis, from a patient treated with antithyroid drugs. For the CDR3, the DNA is TGCGCCAGCGGCTTGGGGACTAGCGGGATAAGTGAGCAGTTCTTC. Protein product: CASGLGTSGISEQFF.